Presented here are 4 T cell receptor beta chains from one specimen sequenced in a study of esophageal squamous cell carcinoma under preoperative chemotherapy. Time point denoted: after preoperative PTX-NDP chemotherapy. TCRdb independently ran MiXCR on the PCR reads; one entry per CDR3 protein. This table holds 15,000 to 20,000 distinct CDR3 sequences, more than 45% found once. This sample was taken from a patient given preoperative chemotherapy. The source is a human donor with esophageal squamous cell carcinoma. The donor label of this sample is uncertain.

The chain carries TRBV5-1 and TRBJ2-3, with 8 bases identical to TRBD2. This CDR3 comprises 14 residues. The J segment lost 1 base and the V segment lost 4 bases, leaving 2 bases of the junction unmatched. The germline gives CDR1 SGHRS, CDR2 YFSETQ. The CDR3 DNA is TGCGCCAGCAGCCGTAGCGGGGGCACAGATACGCAGTATTTT. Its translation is CASSRSGGTDTQYF. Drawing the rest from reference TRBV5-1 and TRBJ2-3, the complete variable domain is KAGVTQTPRYLIKTRGQQVTLSCSPISGHRSVSWYQQTPGQGLQFLFEYFSETQRNKGNFPGRFSGRQFSNSRSEMNVSTLELGDSALYLCASSRSGGTDTQYFGPGTRLTVL.

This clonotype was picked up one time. The CDR3, as DNA: TGTGCTAGTGGCTGGGACAGGGGGGGAGCAGATACGCAGTATTTT. Translating gives CASGWDRGGADTQYF. The V call is TRBV12-5, the J call TRBJ2-3; the match to TRBD1 covers 11 bases. V lost 6 bases, J lost 4 bases, and 6 bases stayed unmatched. This CDR3 has 15 residues. Germline loops: CDR1 LGHNT, CDR2 FRNRAP.

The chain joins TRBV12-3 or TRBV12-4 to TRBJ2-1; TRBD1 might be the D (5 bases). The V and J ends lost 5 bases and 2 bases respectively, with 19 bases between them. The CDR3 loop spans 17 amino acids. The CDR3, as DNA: TGTGCCAGCAGTCCCGACGTCACAGGTTACCCCTACAATGAGCAGTTCTTC. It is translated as CASSPDVTGYPYNEQFF.

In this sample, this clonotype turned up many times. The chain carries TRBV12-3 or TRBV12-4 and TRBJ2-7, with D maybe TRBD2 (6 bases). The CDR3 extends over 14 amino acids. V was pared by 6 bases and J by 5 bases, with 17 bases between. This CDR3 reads CASRYDGSTDEQYF. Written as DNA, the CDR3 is TGTGCCAGCAGATACGACGGGAGTACCGACGAGCAGTACTTC.